Each of the 9 T cell receptor beta chains below was sequenced from the same sample in a study of Ad26.COV2.S vaccination and SARS-CoV-2 variants. Treatment meaning: 15 to 20 received Ad26.COV2.S at low or high dose, single or two shots; 5 received placebo; per-sample allocation not given. Material that was analyzed had been drawn on day 63 after the first vaccine or placebo injection. Only in-frame clones appear in the TCRdb table, and some are missing; sequencing was by immunoSEQ multiplex PCR. The table shows about 390,000 clones, with 92% occurring only once. Sequenced material: peripheral blood, taken in a trial of Ad26.COV2.S vaccine versus placebo. These receptor sequences come from a person between 18 and 60 years old who received the Ad26.COV2.S COVID-19 vaccine or a placebo.

The rearrangement uses TRBV27 and TRBJ1-2, with D possibly being TRBD1 (6 bases). Trimming removed 4 bases from V and 3 bases from J, with 12 bases in between. Looked up from germline, CDR1 is MNHEY and CDR2 is SMNVEV (reference sequence). CDR3 size: 14 residues. CDR3 nucleotides: TGTGCCAGCAGTTCCGGGACACGGTACTATGGCTACACCTTC. This translates into CASSSGTRYYGYTF.

This chain links TRBV24-1 with TRBJ2-5, with TRBD2 matching 8 bases. V gave up 3 bases and J gave up 7 bases; unmatched junction bases: 9. CDR3 length: 15 residues. The germline gives CDR1 KGHDR, CDR2 SFDVKD. CDR3 nucleotides: TGTGCCACCAGTGATATGCGGGGGGACCTTGGGACCCAGTACTTC. Translating it yields CATSDMRGDLGTQYF.

The chain carries TRBV29-1 and TRBJ1-2, with 8 bases matching TRBD1. CDR1 is SQVTM and CDR2 is ANQGSEA in the germline V gene. This CDR3 has 13 residues. J was trimmed by 3 bases and V by 6 bases; bases with no gene match: 6. Here the CDR3 reads CSVAGGSDYGYTF. DNA of the CDR3: TGCAGCGTAGCAGGGGGCTCTGACTATGGCTACACCTTC.

CDR3 sequence reads: CASISNQGGTGELFF. CDR3 nucleotide sequence: TGTGCCAGCATATCGAACCAGGGGGGCACCGGGGAGCTGTTTTTT. The chain couples TRBV6-5 to TRBJ2-2; perhaps TRBD1 as D (7 bases). The ends were cut back, 7 bases at V and 4 bases at J, with 16 bases in the middle. From germline, CDR1 is MNHEY and CDR2 SVGAGI. There are 15 residues in the CDR3.

The CDR3 bases are TGTGCCAGCAGCGTATACCAGGGCAATGGCTACACCTTC. Translating it yields CASSVYQGNGYTF. This chain links TRBV9 with TRBJ1-2, with TRBD1 as a possible D gene (5 bases). V lost 1 base and J lost 6, with 10 bases in between. This CDR3 is built from 13 residues. Germline V lookup: CDR1 SGDLS, CDR2 YYNGEE.

The J gene is TRBJ2-7, the V gene TRBV3-1 (or the pseudogene TRBV3-2); TRBD2 matches at 7 bases. The germline V gene has CDR1 LGHDT and CDR2 YNNKEL (reference sequence). The trim removed 4 bases at V and 3 bases at J, leaving 12 bases unmatched. The CDR3 runs to 16 residues. CDR3 sequence reads: CASSLRPGTTLYEQYF. DNA of the CDR3: TGTGCCAGCAGCCTCCGCCCCGGGACTACCCTCTACGAGCAGTACTTC.

V gene TRBV7-9 combines with J gene TRBJ2-1, with TRBD2 identical over 7 bases. V trimming: 5 bases; J trimming: 12 bases; junction bases outside the gene matches: 10. This CDR3 is 13 amino acids long. Germline V gene data show CDR1 as SEHNR and CDR2 as FQNEAQ (reference sequence). CDR3 in amino acids: CASSPRGDLPQFF. The CDR3 nucleotides read TGTGCCAGCAGCCCACGGGGGGACCTACCGCAGTTCTTC. Full variable domain (missing parts from reference TRBV7-9 and TRBJ2-1): DTGVSQNPRHKITKRGQNVTFRCDPISEHNRLYWYRQTLGQGPEFLTYFQNEAQLEKSRLLSDRFSAERPKGSFSTLEIQRTEQGDSAMYLCASSPRGDLPQFFGPGTRLTVL.

V gene TRBV11-2 combines with J gene TRBJ2-7; no clear D gene. The length of the CDR3 is 13 residues. Trimming pared 3 bases from V and 1 base from J, leaving 7 bases between. Germline V gene sequence: CDR1 SGHAT, CDR2 FQNNGV. The CDR3 DNA reads as TGTGCCAGCAGCTTGGCAGAGTCCTACGAGCAGTACTTC. Encoded protein: CASSLAESYEQYF.

In DNA, the CDR3 is TGTGCCAGCAGCTTAGCGGGGGTTTACCCAGCCAACACTGAAGCTTTCTTT. Protein sequence: CASSLAGVYPANTEAFF. This chain uses TRBV7-2 with TRBJ1-1; maybe TRBD1 (5 bases). The germline V gene has CDR1 SGHTA and CDR2 FQGNSA. This CDR3 is built from 17 residues. The V end lost 0 bases, the J end lost 2 bases, and 16 bases lay between the germline ends. The full variable domain, completed using reference TRBV7-2 and TRBJ1-1, is GAGVSQSPSNKVTEKGKDVELRCDPISGHTALYWYRQSLGQGLEFLIYFQGNSAPDKSGLPSDRFSAERTGGSVSTLTIQRTQQEDSAVYLCASSLAGVYPANTEAFFGQGTRLTVV.